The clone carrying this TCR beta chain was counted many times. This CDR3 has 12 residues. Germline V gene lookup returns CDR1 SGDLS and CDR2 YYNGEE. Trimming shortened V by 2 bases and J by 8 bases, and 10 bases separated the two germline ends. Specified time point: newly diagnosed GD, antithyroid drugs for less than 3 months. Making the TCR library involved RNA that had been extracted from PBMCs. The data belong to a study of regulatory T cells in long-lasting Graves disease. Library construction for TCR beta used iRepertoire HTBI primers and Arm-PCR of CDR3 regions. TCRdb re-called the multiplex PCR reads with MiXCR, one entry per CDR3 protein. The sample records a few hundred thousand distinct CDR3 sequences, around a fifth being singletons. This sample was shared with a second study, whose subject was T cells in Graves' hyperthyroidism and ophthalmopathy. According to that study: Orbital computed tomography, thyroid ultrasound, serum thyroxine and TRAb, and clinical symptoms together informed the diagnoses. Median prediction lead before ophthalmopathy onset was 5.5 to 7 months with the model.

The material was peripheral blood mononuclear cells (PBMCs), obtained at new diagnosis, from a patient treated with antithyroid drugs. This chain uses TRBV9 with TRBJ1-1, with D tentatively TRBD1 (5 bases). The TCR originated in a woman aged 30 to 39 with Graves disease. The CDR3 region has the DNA TGTGCCAGCAGCGTTGGGGGAAGGGAAGCTTTCTTT. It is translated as CASSVGGREAFF.